This T cell receptor (beta chain) was sequenced in a study of early T cells in non-severe SARS-CoV-2 infection. A note on this clonotype: The antigen is unknown.

V shed 6 bases and J shed 6 bases, with 24 bases lying between them. The V gene's germline CDR1 is KGHSH and CDR2 LQKENI. CDR3 size: 16 residues. Study results and caveats: The matching step, a VDJdb search, favored anti-spike CD8 responses and missed private and CD4 specificities.

MiXCR, run by TCRdb on the 5' RACE reads, gives a single entry per CDR3 protein. The table records just over 80,000 distinct CDR3 sequences, roughly an eighth of them present only once. The sample was whole blood. The chain joins TRBV18 to TRBJ2-7; TRBD1 might be the D (6 bases). This clonotype was sampled from an adult who was a healthcare worker with PCR-confirmed SARS-CoV-2 infection or an uninfected control (not recorded which). The CDR3, as DNA: TGTGCCAGCTCGTCGCAACAGGGAGCCGAACTGGGCGAGCAGTACTTC. Translated: CASSSQQGAELGEQYF.